The subject of this entry is one T cell receptor (beta chain). The sample is drawn from a study of blood T cell repertoires in COVID-19. Looking at the study overall: Whether acute or convalescent, the COVID-19 samples came from the United States, Italy and Spain. T cells, B-cell-depleted T cells, or PBMCs provided the cDNA or gDNA that served as material.

Under the authors' procedure: The assay estimated nucleated cells by amplifying reference gene primers. The data were produced by immunoSEQ multiplex PCR, yet TCRdb's version contains in-frame clones alone and is incomplete. D and trimming were read from the DNA, whereas the V and J calls and clone size are those reported in that table. The sample has 200,000 to 250,000 clones; 80% to 85% are singletons. The CDR3 is 14 amino acids. With V trimmed by 4 bases and J by 10 bases, 9 bases remained unmatched. Germline CDR1 and CDR2: KGHDR and SFDVKD. The J gene is TRBJ1-1, the V gene TRBV24-1; 9 bases fit TRBD1. The specimen sequenced was peripheral blood. This TCR derives from an elderly woman with active or convalescent COVID-19. The chain's CDR3 is CATSEARDRVVAFF. The CDR3 nucleotides read TGTGCCACCAGTGAGGCCCGGGACAGGGTGGTAGCTTTCTTT.